The clone carrying this TCR beta chain appeared a few times. Its antigen is as yet unknown. This sample is part of a study of cytomegalovirus exposure and HLA in healthy donors. As for the study in general: Roughly 180 million T cells yielded 117 million unique TCR beta sequences in earlier analysis. Study-wide findings and caveats: A later analysis found TCR association rates differed by HLA locus, highest for DRB1 and lowest for HLA-C.

PCR employed 60 Vbeta and 13 Jbeta primers. Sequencing used immunoSEQ multiplex PCR; TCRdb keeps in-frame clones, though not all of them. The sample gives under 100,000 clones, roughly a tenth of which show up once; approximately 25% is in the top ten. CDR3 length: 13 residues. V lost 3 bases and J 2 bases, leaving 7 bases between the germline ends. Germline lookup yields CDR1 SGHTA and CDR2 FQGNSA. The clonotype originates from a man in his sixties in good health and CMV-seropositive. The chain carries TRBV7-2 and TRBJ2-5; maybe TRBD2 (6 bases). The material sequenced was PBMCs. The CDR3 spells CASSFSGQETQYF. In nucleotides, the CDR3 is TGTGCCAGCAGCTTTAGCGGTCAAGAGACCCAGTACTTC. The full variable domain, completed using reference TRBV7-2 and TRBJ2-5, is GAGVSQSPSNKVTEKGKDVELRCDPISGHTALYWYRQSLGQGLEFLIYFQGNSAPDKSGLPSDRFSAERTGGSVSTLTIQRTQQEDSAVYLCASSFSGQETQYFGPGTRLLVL.